This entry describes one T cell receptor beta chain. What it binds is not known. This sample was included in a study of OX40 agonist ivuxolimab in advanced cancers. About the study: One patient with hepatocellular carcinoma and two with cutaneous melanoma, three in all, had partial responses. Points from the study as a whole: At 0.1 to 3.0 mg/kg and by week 6, CD4+ and CD8+ T cells in the blood had expanded clonally. More expanded clones were seen, on average, in CD8+ T cells than in CD4+. Partly responding patients at 0.1-3.0 mg/kg showed some of the smallest clonal expansion.

Sequencing used immunoSEQ multiplex PCR; TCRdb keeps in-frame clones, though not all of them. The sample contains around 78,000 clones, about 84% of which appear only once. The ends lost 2 bases at V and 6 bases at J; junction bases unmatched: 8. The CDR3 runs to 15 residues. Germline CDR1 and CDR2: SGHTA and FQGNSA. The chain couples TRBV7-2 to TRBJ2-3, with 7 positions matching TRBD2. Source: CD4+ or CD8+ T cells sorted from blood, taken in a trial of the OX40 agonist ivuxolimab. The TCR originated in an adult with an advanced solid tumor such as melanoma, head and neck, liver or kidney cancer. CDR3 nucleotide sequence: TGTGCCAGCAGCTTATTTGCGGGAGTCGGCGATACGCAGTATTTT. This encodes CASSLFAGVGDTQYF.